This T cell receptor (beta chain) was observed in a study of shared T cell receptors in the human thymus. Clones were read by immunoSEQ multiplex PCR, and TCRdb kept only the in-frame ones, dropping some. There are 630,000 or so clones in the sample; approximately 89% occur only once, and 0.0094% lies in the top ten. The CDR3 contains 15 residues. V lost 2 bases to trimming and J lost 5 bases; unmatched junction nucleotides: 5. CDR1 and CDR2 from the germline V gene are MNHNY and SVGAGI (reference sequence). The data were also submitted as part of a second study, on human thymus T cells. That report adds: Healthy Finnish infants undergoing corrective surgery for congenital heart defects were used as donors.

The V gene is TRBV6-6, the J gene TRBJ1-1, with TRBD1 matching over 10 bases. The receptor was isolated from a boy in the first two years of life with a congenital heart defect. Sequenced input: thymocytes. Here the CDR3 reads CASSYLGQGKTEAFF. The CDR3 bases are TGTGCCAGCAGTTACCTGGGACAGGGGAAGACTGAAGCTTTCTTT.